This T cell receptor beta chain comes out of a study of blood T cell repertoires in COVID-19 (dated by TCRdb to about 2020). Describing the broader study: Samples covering the acute and convalescent phases of COVID-19 were provided by collaborators in the United States, Italy and Spain. The prospective study material was composed of cDNA or gDNA derived from T cells, B-cell-depleted T cells, or PBMCs. The dataset comprised deeply sampled blood TCRbeta repertoires from subjects exposed to, actively infected with, or recovered from COVID-19. The repertoires were made available in a free public database intended to serve as a resource for research on the immune response to SARS-CoV-2. The samples were drawn from the first 160 participants of the ongoing ImmuneRACE study and from about 1,200 subjects provided by 6 global collaborators. Nearly every sample came with metadata listing a de-identified subject ID, COVID-19 status, age in years and sex. Where available, HLA class I and class II types were obtained from metadata supplied by the sample provider rather than from assay-based typing.

From the cysteine through the phenylalanine, the CDR3 covers 16 amino acids. Only CDR3 DNA is held: 48 bases, read in frame from base 1. Between the V and J ends, shortened by 5 bases and 5 bases respectively, the junction contains 21 bases. CDR1 and CDR2, per the germline V gene, are MDHEN and SYDVKM. This clone has a single count. The clone's antigen remains unknown. There are no base qualities to consult, and no much larger clone falls within one base. The immunoSEQ Assay, a bias-controlled multiplex PCR, was used to amplify TCRbeta CDR3 regions from genomic DNA. The study's processing was this. Within the assay, amplification of reference gene primers was used to estimate how many nucleated cells each sample contained. To quantify the absolute abundance of each unique TCRbeta CDR3 rearrangement, sequence reads were collapsed and filtered. For each sample, productive Simpson clonality was calculated as the square root of Simpson's diversity index over productive rearrangements. Drawn from immuneACCESS, this table holds only the in-frame rearrangements with V and J called that TCRdb kept. Clones are partly lost; checked studies trace under half to an unresolved V gene and leave the rest unexplained. That table gives V, J and clone size, and the DNA gave D and trimming. This sample is represented by 150,000 to 200,000 clones; about 88% of them were singletons. 0.99% of the sample is taken by the ten largest.

Broader findings and caveats from the paper: The amount of clinical and demographic metadata varied by source and participant and was provided uncurated.

Collaborating institutions collected whole blood in K2EDTA tubes following their own protocols. For TCRbeta analysis, collaborators shipped samples as frozen whole blood, isolated PBMCs, or DNA extracted from either of those sample types. The receptor comes from a man between 18 and 35 years old with acute or convalescent COVID-19. The chain employs TRBV28 and TRBJ1-2; too little of a D gene remains to name it. The specimen was peripheral blood. The CDR3 in this case is CASSIPPAGFSYGYTF. The nucleotides are TGTGCCAGCAGTATCCCCCCCGCCGGGTTCTCTTATGGCTACACCTTC.